This TCR beta chain was observed in a study of blood T cell repertoires in COVID-19. Whole-study context: PBMCs, B-cell-depleted T cells, or T cells were the source of the cDNA or gDNA that made up the material.

TCRdb's table, derived via immunoSEQ multiplex PCR, lists solely in-frame clones and lacks some. The repertoire has some 96,000 clones, over 75% of them found once; the top ten carry 7% to 9%. This CDR3 region has 15 residues. CDR1 and CDR2 from the germline V gene are SNHLY and FYNNEI. The ends were cut back, 0 bases at V and 2 bases at J, with 10 bases in the middle. The source is a man younger than 40 in a cohort sampled during active COVID-19. V gene TRBV2 combines with J gene TRBJ1-1; D is possibly TRBD1 (6 bases). Sequencing used peripheral blood. This chain's CDR3 is CASSEATRGNTEAFF. In DNA form, the CDR3 reads TGTGCCAGCAGTGAAGCGACCAGGGGAAACACTGAAGCTTTCTTT.